This T cell receptor beta chain was captured in a study of T cells after yellow fever vaccination. Study context: The SMART-Seq v4 Ultra Low Input method served to prepare the low-cell-number fractions. Points from the study as a whole: Of the clonotypes, a small share occurred in both CD4 and CD8 compartments.

It was through 5'RACE template switching that TCR cDNA was made, with a universal primer site and UMIs added. MiXCR, run by TCRdb on the 5' RACE reads, gives a single entry per CDR3 protein. The sample lists just under 600,000 distinct CDR3 sequences; roughly 13% were seen once. With respect to this clonotype: No antigen is known for it.

This CDR3 is 16 amino acids long. The junction had 6 bases not matched to a gene; V was cut back by 0 bases and J by 7 bases. The germline CDR1 and CDR2 sequences are KGHSH and LQKENI. This specimen was PBMCs, taken on the day of the yellow fever booster vaccination. The V and J genes are TRBV18 and TRBJ2-1, with 10 bases matching TRBD2. The source of this sequence is a young man who received the YFV17D yellow fever vaccine. This CDR3 reads CASSPPNSGGKNEQFF. CDR3 DNA sequence: TGTGCCAGCTCACCACCGAATAGCGGGGGGAAAAATGAGCAGTTCTTC. Full variable domain (remainder filled in from reference TRBV18 and TRBJ2-1): NAGVMQNPRHLVRRRGQEARLRCSPMKGHSHVYWYRQLPEEGLKFMVYLQKENIIDESGMPKERFSAEFPKEGPSILRIQQVVRGDSAAYFCASSPPNSGGKNEQFFGPGTRLTVL.